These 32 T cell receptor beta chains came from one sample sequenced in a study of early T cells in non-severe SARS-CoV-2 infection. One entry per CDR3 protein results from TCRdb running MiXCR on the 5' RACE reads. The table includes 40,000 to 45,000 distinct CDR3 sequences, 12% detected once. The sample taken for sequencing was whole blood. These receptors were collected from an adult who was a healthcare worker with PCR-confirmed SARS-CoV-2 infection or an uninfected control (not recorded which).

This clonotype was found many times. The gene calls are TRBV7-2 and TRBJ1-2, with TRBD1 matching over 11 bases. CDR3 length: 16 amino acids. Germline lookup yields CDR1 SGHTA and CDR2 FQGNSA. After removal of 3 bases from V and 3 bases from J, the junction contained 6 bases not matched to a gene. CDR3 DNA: TGTGCCAGCAGCTTCGCGGGACAGGGGGGCCACTATGGCTACACCTTC. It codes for CASSFAGQGGHYGYTF.

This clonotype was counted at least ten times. The CDR3 DNA reads TGTGCCAGCAGTCCCCGGGACAGGGGCCAAGAGACCCAGTACTTC. Translation gives CASSPRDRGQETQYF. This rearrangement joins TRBV12-3 or TRBV12-4 to TRBJ2-5, with TRBD1 identical over 10 bases. V lost 5 bases, J lost 1 base, and 4 bases stayed unmatched. The CDR3 covers 15 residues.

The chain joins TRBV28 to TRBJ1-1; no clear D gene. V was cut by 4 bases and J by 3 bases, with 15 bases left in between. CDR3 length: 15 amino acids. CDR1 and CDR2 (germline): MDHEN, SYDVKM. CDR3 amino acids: CASSSPGAADTEAFF. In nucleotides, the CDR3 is TGTGCCAGCAGTTCCCCCGGTGCGGCGGACACTGAAGCTTTCTTT. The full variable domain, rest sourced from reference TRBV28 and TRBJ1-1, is DVKVTQSSRYLVKRTGEKVFLECVQDMDHENMFWYRQDPGLGLRLIYFSYDVKMKEKGDIPEGYSVSREKKERFSLILESASTNQTSMYLCASSSPGAADTEAFFGQGTRLTVV.

The CDR3 spells CSARPGTTREKLFF. DNA of the CDR3: TGCAGTGCTAGACCGGGGACCACCCGTGAAAAACTGTTTTTT. The rearrangement uses TRBV20-1 and TRBJ1-4; possible D gene TRBD1, 5 bases. Germline CDR1 is DFQATT and CDR2 is SNEGSKA (reference sequence). The CDR3 totals 14 residues. Trimming left V 2 bases short and J 7 bases short, with 14 bases between.

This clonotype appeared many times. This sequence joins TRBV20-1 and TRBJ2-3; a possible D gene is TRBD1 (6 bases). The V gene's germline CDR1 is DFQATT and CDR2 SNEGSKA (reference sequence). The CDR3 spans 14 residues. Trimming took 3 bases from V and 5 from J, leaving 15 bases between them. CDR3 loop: CSASTGTQGDTQYF. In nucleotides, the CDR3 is TGCAGTGCTAGCACAGGGACCCAGGGAGATACGCAGTATTTT.

This chain's CDR3 is CAISELAVDNEQFF. CDR3 nucleotide sequence: TGTGCCATCAGTGAACTGGCGGTTGACAATGAGCAGTTCTTC. This chain links TRBV10-3 with TRBJ2-1; D unclear. V lost 3 bases to trimming and J lost 5 bases, with 11 bases between them. Germline CDR1 is ENHRY and CDR2 is SYGVKD. The CDR3 is made up of 14 amino acids.

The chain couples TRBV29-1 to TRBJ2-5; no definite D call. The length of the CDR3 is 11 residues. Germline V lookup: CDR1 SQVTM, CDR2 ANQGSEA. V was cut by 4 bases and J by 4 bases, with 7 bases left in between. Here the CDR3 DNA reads TGCAGCGTTGGGGTCTTAGAGACCCAGTACTTC. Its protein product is CSVGVLETQYF.

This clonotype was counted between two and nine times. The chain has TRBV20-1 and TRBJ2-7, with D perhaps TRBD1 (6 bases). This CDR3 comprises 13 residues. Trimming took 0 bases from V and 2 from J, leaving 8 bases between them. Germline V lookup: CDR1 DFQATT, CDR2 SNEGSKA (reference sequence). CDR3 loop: CSAREGATYEQYF. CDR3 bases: TGCAGTGCTAGAGAGGGGGCCACCTACGAGCAGTACTTC.

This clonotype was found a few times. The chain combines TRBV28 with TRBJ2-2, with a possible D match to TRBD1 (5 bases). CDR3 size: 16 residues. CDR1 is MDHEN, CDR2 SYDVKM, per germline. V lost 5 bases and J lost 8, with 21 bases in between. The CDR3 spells CASSTLTPQERGELFF. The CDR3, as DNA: TGTGCCAGCAGTACCCTTACCCCACAGGAACGGGGGGAGCTGTTTTTT.

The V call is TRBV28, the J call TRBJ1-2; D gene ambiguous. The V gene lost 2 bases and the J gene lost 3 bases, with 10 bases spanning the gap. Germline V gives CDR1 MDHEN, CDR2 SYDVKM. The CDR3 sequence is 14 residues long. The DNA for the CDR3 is TGTGCCAGCAGTTTAGGCAAAGGGCACTATGGCTACACCTTC. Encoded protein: CASSLGKGHYGYTF.

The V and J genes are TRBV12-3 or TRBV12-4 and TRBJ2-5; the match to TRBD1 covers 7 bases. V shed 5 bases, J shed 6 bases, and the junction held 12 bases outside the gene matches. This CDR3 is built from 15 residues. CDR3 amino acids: CASSLGGGPQQTQYF. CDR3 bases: TGTGCCAGCAGTCTAGGGGGCGGCCCACAACAGACCCAGTACTTC.

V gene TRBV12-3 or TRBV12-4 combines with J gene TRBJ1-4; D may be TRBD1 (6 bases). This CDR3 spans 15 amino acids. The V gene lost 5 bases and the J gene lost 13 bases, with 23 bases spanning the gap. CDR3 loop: CASSPGGGLLGRLFF. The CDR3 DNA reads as TGTGCCAGCAGTCCGGGCGGGGGCCTCTTGGGAAGACTGTTTTTT.

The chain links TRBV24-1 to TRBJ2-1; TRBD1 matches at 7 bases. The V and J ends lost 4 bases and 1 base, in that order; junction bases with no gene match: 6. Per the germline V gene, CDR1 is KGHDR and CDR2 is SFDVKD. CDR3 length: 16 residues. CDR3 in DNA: TGTGCCACCAGTGACGACAGGGCGAGATCCTACAATGAGCAGTTCTTC. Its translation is CATSDDRARSYNEQFF.

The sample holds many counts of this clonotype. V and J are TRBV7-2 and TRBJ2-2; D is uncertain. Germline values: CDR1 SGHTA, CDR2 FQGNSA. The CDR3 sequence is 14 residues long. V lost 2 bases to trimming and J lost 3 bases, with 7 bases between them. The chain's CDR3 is CASSLYRDTGELFF. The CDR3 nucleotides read TGTGCCAGCAGCTTATATAGGGACACCGGGGAGCTGTTTTTT.

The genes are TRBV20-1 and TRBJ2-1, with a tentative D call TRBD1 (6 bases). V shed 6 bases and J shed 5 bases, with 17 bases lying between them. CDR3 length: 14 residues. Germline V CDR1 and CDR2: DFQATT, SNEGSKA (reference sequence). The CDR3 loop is CSATRGRVDNEQFF. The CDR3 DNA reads TGCAGTGCCACCAGGGGTAGAGTGGACAATGAGCAGTTCTTC.

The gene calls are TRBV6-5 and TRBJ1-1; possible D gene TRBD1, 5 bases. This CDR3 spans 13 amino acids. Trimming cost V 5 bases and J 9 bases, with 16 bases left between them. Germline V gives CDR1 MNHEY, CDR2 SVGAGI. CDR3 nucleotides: TGTGCCAGCAGTCGGGGGGGAGGCTCCCAAGCTTTCTTT. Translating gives CASSRGGGSQAFF.

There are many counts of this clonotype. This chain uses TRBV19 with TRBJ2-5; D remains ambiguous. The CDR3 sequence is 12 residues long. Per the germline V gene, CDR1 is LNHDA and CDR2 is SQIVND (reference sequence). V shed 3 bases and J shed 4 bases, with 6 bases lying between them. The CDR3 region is CASSMGGETQYF. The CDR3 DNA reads TGTGCCAGTAGTATGGGCGGAGAGACCCAGTACTTC.

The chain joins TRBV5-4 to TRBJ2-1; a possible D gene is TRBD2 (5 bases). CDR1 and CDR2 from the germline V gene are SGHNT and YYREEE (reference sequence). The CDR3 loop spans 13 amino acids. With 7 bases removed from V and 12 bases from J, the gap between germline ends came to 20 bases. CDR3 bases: TGTGCCAGCGCCCCGGGATTATATCGGGGGCAGTTCTTC. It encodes CASAPGLYRGQFF.

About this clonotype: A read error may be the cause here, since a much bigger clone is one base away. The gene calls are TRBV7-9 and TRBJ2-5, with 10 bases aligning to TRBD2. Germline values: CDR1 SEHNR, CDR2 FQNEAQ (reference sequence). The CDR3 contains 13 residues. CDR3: CANSLATSGSQYF. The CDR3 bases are TGTGCCAACAGCTTAGCGACTAGCGGGTCCCAGTACTTC.

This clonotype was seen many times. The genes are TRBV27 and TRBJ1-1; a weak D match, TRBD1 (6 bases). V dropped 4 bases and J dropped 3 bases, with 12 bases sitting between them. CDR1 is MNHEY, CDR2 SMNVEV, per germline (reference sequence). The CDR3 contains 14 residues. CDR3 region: CASSSGGPHTEAFF. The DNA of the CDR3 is TGTGCCAGCAGTTCCGGGGGGCCTCACACTGAAGCTTTCTTT.

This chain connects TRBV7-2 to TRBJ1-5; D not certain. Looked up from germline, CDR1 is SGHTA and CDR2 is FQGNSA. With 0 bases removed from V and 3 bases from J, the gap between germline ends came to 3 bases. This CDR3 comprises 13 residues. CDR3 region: CASSLAFNQPQHF. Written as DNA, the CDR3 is TGTGCCAGCAGCTTAGCCTTCAATCAGCCCCAGCATTTT.

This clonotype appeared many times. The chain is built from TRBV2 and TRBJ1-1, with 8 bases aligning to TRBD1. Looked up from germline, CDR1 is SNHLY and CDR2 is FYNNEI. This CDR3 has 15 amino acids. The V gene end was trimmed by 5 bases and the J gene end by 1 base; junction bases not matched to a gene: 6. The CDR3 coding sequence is TGTGCCAGCAGTAGGCCGGGACAGGAGAACACTGAAGCTTTCTTT. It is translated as CASSRPGQENTEAFF.

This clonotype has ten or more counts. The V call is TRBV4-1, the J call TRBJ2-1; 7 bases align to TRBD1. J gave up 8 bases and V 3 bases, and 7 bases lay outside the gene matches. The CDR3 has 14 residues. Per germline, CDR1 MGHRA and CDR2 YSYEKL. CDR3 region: CASSHGQARDEQFF. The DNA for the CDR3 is TGCGCCAGCAGCCACGGACAGGCCAGGGATGAGCAGTTCTTC.

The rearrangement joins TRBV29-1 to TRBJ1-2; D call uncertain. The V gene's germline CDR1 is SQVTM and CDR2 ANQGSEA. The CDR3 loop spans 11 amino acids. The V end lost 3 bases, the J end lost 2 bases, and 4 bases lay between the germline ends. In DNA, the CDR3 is TGCAGCGTTGATGCGAACTATGGCTACACCTTC. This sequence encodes CSVDANYGYTF.

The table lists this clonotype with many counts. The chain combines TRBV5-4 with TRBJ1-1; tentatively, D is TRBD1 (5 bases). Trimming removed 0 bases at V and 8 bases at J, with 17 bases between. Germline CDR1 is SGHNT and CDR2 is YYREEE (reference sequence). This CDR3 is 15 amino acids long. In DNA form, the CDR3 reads TGTGCCAGCAGCTTGGACGACCAGGGAGGGGCCGAAGCTTTCTTT. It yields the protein CASSLDDQGGAEAFF.

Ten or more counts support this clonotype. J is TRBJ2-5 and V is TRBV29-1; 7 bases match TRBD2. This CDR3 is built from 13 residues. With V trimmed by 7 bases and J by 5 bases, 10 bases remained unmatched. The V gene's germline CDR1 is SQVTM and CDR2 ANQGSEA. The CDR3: CSGSSGRRETQYF. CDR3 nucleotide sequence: TGCAGCGGATCTAGCGGCCGAAGGGAGACCCAGTACTTC.

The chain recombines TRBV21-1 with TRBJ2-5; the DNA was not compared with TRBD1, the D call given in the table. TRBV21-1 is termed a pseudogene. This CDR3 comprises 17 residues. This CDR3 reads CASSSPRGRRFQETQYF. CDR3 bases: TGTGCCAGCAGCTCCCCGCGGGGGCGAAGGTTTCAAGAGACCCAGTACTTC.

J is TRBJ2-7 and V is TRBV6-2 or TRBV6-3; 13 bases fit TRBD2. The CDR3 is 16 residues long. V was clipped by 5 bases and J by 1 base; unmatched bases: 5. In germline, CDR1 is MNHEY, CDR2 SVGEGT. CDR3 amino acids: CASSRTSGSISYEQYF. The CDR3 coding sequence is TGTGCCAGCAGTAGGACTAGCGGGAGTATTTCCTACGAGCAGTACTTC.

Here the CDR3 DNA reads TGTGCCATCTCAAACCGGGACAGGGTACTAAGGAATGAGCAGTTCTTC. Residues: CAISNRDRVLRNEQFF. The chain joins TRBV10-3 to TRBJ2-1, with 9 nucleotides matching TRBD1. Trimming cost V 8 bases and J 7 bases; bases outside gene matches: 15. The CDR3 sequence is 16 residues long. In germline, CDR1 is ENHRY, CDR2 SYGVKD.

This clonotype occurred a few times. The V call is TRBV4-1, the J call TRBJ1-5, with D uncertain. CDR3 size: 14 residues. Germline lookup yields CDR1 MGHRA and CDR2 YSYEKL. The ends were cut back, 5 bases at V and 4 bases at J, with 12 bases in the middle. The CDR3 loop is CASSTLVGNQPQHF. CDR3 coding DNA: TGCGCCAGCAGCACGTTGGTGGGGAATCAGCCCCAGCATTTT.

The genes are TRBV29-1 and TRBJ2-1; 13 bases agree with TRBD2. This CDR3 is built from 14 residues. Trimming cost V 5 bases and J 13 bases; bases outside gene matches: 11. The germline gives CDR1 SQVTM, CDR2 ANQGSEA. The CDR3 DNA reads TGCAGCGTTAGCCCCGGACTAGCGGGAGCCATCCAGTTCTTC. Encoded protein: CSVSPGLAGAIQFF.

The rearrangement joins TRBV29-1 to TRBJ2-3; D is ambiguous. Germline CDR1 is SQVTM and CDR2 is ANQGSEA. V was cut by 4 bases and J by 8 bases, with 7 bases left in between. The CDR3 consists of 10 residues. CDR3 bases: TGCAGCGTTGTGAAAGTTACGCAGTATTTT. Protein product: CSVVKVTQYF.